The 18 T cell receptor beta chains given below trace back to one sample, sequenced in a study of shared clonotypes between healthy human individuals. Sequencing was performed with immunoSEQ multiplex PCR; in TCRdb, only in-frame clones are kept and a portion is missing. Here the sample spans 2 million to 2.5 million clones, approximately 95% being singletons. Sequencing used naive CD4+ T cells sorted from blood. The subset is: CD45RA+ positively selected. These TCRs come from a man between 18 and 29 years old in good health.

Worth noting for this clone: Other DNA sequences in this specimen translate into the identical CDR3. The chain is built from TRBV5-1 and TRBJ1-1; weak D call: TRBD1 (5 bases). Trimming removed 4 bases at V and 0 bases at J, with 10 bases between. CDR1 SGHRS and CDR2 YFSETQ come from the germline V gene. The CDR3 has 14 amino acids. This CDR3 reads CASSGTGLNTEAFF. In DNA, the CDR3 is TGCGCCAGCAGCGGTACAGGTTTGAACACTGAAGCTTTCTTT.

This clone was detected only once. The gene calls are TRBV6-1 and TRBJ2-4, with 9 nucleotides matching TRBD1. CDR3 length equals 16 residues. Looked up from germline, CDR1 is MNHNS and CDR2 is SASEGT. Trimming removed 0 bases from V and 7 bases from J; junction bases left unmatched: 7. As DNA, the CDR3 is TGTGCCAGCAGTGAAGCGCTTGGGGGGACAGGGAACATTCAGTACTTC. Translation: CASSEALGGTGNIQYF.

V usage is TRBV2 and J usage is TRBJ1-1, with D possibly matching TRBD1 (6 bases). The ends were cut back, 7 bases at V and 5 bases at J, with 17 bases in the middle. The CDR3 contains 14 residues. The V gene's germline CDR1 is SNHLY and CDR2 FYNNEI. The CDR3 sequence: CASTPIGGRTEAFF. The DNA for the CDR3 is TGTGCCAGCACTCCAATTGGGGGGCGAACTGAAGCTTTCTTT.

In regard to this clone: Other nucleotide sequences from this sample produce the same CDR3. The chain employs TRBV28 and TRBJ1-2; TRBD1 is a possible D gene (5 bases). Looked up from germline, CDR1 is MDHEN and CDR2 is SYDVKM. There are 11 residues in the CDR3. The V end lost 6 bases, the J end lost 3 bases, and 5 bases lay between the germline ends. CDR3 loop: CASSRDYGYTF. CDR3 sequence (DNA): TGTGCCAGCAGCAGGGACTATGGCTACACCTTC.

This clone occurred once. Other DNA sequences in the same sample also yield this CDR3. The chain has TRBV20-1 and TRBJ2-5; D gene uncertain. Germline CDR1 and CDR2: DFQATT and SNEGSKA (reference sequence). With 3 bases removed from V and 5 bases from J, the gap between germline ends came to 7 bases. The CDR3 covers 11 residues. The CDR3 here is CSASPGETQYF. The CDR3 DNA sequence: TGCAGTGCTAGTCCTGGGGAGACCCAGTACTTC.

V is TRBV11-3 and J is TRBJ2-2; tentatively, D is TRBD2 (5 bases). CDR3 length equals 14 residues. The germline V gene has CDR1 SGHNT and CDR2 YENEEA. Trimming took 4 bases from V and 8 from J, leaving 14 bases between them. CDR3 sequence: CASSSMYEGGELFF. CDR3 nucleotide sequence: TGTGCCAGCAGCTCCATGTATGAGGGAGGGGAGCTGTTTTTT.

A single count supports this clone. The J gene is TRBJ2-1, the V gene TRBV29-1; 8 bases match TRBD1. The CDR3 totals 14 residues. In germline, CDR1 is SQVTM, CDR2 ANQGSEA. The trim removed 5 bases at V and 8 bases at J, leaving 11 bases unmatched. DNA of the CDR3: TGCAGCGTTAAAACAGGGGGTTGGTCGGATGAGCAGTTCTTC. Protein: CSVKTGGWSDEQFF.

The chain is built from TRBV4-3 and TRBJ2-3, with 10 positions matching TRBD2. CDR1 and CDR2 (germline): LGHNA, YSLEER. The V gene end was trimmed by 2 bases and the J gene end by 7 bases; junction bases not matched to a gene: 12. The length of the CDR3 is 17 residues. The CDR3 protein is CASSQSLAGGSFYTQYF. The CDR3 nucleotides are TGCGCCAGCAGCCAATCATTAGCGGGAGGTTCTTTTTATACGCAGTATTTT.

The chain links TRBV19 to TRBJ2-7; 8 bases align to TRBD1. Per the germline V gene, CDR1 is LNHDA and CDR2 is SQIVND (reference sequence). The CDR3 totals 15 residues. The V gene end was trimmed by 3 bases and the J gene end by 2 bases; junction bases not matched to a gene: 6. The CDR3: CASSILGTGAYEQYF. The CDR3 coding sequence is TGTGCCAGTAGTATTTTAGGGACAGGAGCCTACGAGCAGTACTTC.

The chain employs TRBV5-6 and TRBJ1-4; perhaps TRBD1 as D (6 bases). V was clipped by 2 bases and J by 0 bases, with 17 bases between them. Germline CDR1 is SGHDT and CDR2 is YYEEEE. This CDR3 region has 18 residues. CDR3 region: CASSFQHREKATNEKLFF. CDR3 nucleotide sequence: TGTGCCAGCAGCTTCCAACACAGGGAGAAGGCAACTAATGAAAAACTGTTTTTT.

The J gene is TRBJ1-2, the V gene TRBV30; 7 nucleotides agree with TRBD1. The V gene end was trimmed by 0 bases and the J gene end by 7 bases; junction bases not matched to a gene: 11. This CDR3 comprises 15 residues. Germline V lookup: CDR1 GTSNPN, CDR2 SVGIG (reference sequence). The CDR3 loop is CAWSVGDRAVGGYTF. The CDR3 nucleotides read TGTGCCTGGAGTGTGGGAGACAGGGCTGTCGGTGGCTACACCTTC.

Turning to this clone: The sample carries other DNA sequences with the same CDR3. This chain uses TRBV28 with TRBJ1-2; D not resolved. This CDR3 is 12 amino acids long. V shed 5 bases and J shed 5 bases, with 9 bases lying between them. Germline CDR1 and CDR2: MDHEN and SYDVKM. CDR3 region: CASSLGVYGYTF. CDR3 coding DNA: TGTGCCAGCAGTCTCGGTGTTTATGGCTACACCTTC.

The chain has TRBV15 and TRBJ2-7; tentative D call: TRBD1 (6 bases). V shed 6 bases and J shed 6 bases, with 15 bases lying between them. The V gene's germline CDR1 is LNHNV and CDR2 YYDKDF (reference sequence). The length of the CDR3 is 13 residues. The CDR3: CATRLTGSGEQYF. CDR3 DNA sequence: TGTGCCACCAGATTAACAGGGTCTGGCGAGCAGTACTTC.

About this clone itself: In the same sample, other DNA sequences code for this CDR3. The CDR3 reads CASSVGGGATNEKLFF. The DNA of the CDR3 is TGTGCCAGCAGCGTAGGGGGCGGTGCAACTAATGAAAAACTGTTTTTT. The gene calls are TRBV9 and TRBJ1-4; tentative D call: TRBD1 (5 bases). This CDR3 spans 16 amino acids. The V end was cut by 0 bases, the J end by 0 bases, with 9 bases between. Germline values: CDR1 SGDLS, CDR2 YYNGEE.

The DNA of the CDR3 is TGTGCCAGCAGCTTTACTCAGGGAGACACCATATATTTT. It encodes CASSFTQGDTIYF. The chain links TRBV7-8 to TRBJ1-3, with a possible D match to TRBD1 (5 bases). The CDR3 runs 13 residues. Per the germline V gene, CDR1 is SGHVS and CDR2 is FQNEAQ. Trimming stripped 3 bases from V and 8 bases from J, with 11 bases between.

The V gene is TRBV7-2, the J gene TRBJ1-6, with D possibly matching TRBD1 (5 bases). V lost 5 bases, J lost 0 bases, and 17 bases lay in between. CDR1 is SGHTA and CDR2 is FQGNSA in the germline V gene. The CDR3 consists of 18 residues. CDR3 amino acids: CASSPRQGSSSYNSPLHF. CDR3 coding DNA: TGTGCCAGCAGCCCCCGCCAGGGTAGTAGCTCCTATAATTCACCCCTCCACTTT.

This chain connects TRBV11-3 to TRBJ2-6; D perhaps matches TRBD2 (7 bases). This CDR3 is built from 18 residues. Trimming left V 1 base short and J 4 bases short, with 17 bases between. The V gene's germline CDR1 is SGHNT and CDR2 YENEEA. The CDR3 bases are TGTGCCAGCAGCTTAGTAGCTGGGGGGGCACTGGGGGCCAACGTCCTGACTTTC. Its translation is CASSLVAGGALGANVLTF.

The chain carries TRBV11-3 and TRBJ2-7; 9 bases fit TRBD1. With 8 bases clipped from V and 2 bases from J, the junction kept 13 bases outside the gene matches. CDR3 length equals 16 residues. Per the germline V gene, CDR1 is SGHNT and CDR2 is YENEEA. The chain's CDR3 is CASVRTGTGRTYEQYF. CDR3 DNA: TGTGCCAGCGTACGTACCGGGACAGGGAGGACCTACGAGCAGTACTTC.